The 25 T cell receptor beta chains below all came from one sample that was sequenced in a study of neurological immune-mediated disorders. In TCRdb, the 5' RACE reads were re-called with MiXCR into one record per CDR3 protein. The top ten clones hold about 2.4% of a sample with about 40,000 distinct CDR3 sequences, about 2.5% of them seen once. What was sequenced was PBMCs. The receptor source for this set is a man between 45 and 60 years old with multiple sclerosis.

This clonotype was seen ten or more times. A read error may account for a junction end that differs from germline. This chain joins TRBV3-1 and TRBJ1-5; D is unresolved. Germline CDR1 reads LGHDT; CDR2 reads YNNKEL (reference sequence). This CDR3 has 15 residues. The CDR3 protein is CASSQEPGSNQPQNF. CDR3 in DNA: TGTGCCAGCAGCCAAGAACCGGGTAGCAATCAGCCCCAGAATTTT.

This clonotype was recorded at least ten times. J is TRBJ2-7 and V is TRBV5-8; D may be TRBD1 (6 bases). The V and J ends lost 0 bases and 8 bases respectively, with 15 bases between them. Per germline, CDR1 SGHTS and CDR2 YDEGEE. This CDR3 is built from 14 residues. The CDR3 reads CASSLGSGQRKQYF. CDR3 DNA: TGTGCCAGCAGCTTGGGATCCGGACAGAGGAAGCAGTACTTC.

This clonotype was counted ten times or more. This sequence joins TRBV20-1 and TRBJ2-2; TRBD2 aligns across 8 bases. V shed 3 bases and J 5 bases; nucleotides not matched to a gene: 5. CDR3 length equals 14 residues. Germline CDR1 is DFQATT and CDR2 is SNEGSKA (reference sequence). CDR3 in amino acids: CSASGGVDTGELFF. The CDR3 DNA reads as TGCAGTGCTAGCGGGGGGGTTGATACCGGGGAGCTGTTTTTT.

This clonotype was seen many times. The chain couples TRBV2 to TRBJ1-3; D call uncertain. Germline V lookup: CDR1 SNHLY, CDR2 FYNNEI. V lost 8 bases and J lost 0, with 14 bases in between. CDR3 length equals 15 residues. For the CDR3, the DNA is TGTGCCAGCGGGTCCCCAGACTACTCTGGAAACACCATATATTTT. Its protein product is CASGSPDYSGNTIYF.

This clonotype was picked up many times. This chain's CDR3 is CASSLAGGRIYEQYF. The CDR3 region has the DNA TGTGCCAGCAGCTTGGCTGGGGGGAGGATCTACGAGCAGTACTTC. The V gene is TRBV5-5, the J gene TRBJ2-7; D possibly corresponds to TRBD2 (6 bases). This CDR3 spans 15 amino acids. Trimming removed 0 bases at V and 3 bases at J, with 13 bases between. Germline V gives CDR1 SGHKS, CDR2 YYEKEE (reference sequence).

This clonotype was detected many times. The chain has TRBV5-6 and TRBJ1-6; no clear D. Germline V gene sequence: CDR1 SGHDT, CDR2 YYEEEE. V was trimmed by 6 bases and J by 7 bases, leaving 11 bases between them. The CDR3 sequence is 13 residues long. The CDR3 DNA reads as TGTGCCAGCACCCAAACCCCCAATTCACCCCTCCACTTT. Translated: CASTQTPNSPLHF.

This clonotype was counted many times. This chain connects TRBV6-1 to TRBJ2-3; unclear D gene. The CDR3 is 14 residues long. V gave up 3 bases and J gave up 7 bases, with 14 bases separating them. CDR1 and CDR2 (germline): MNHNS, SASEGT. The CDR3 nucleotides are TGTGCCAGCAGTGAGGGCCCCCCGTTGCATACGCAGTATTTT. It is translated as CASSEGPPLHTQYF.

This clonotype was counted at least ten times. The chain combines TRBV6-1 with TRBJ2-6; TRBD1 aligns across 8 bases. Germline CDR1 MNHNS, CDR2 SASEGT. The length of the CDR3 is 16 residues. The V and J ends lost 11 bases and 0 bases, in that order; junction bases with no gene match: 9. CDR3 nucleotides: TGTGCCGGACAGACAGGGGAGCTCTCTGGGGCCAACGTCCTGACTTTC. Translating gives CAGQTGELSGANVLTF.

Ten or more counts support this clonotype. The chain joins TRBV20-1 to TRBJ2-7; 13 bases fit TRBD2. The CDR3 spans 18 residues. Trimming removed 6 bases from V and 2 bases from J; junction bases left unmatched: 16. Per germline, CDR1 DFQATT and CDR2 SNEGSKA (reference sequence). This CDR3 reads CSAPAGTSGVIGPYEQYF. The CDR3 bases are TGCAGTGCGCCCGCCGGGACTAGCGGGGTGATAGGGCCCTACGAGCAGTACTTC.

This clonotype was detected many times. V usage is TRBV7-9 and J usage is TRBJ1-5; possibly TRBD1 for D (5 bases). V lost 5 bases and J 3 bases, leaving 11 bases between the germline ends. This CDR3 has 14 amino acids. The V gene's germline CDR1 is SEHNR and CDR2 FQNEAQ (reference sequence). The DNA for the CDR3 is TGTGCCAGCAGCCGGGACGGATTCAATCAGCCCCAGCATTTT. Protein sequence: CASSRDGFNQPQHF.

This clonotype was observed at least ten times. The chain joins TRBV4-1 to TRBJ2-7, with D possibly matching TRBD1 (6 bases). This CDR3 is built from 16 residues. Trimming removed 1 base from V and 5 bases from J, with 18 bases in between. Looked up from germline, CDR1 is MGHRA and CDR2 is YSYEKL. The CDR3 nucleotides are TGCGCCAGCAGCCAAGTGAACAGGGTGGTGGGGGACGAGCAGTACTTC. Protein: CASSQVNRVVGDEQYF.

This clonotype came up many times. The rearrangement links TRBV2 to TRBJ1-2; 7 nucleotides align to TRBD1. Germline assignment: CDR1 SNHLY and CDR2 FYNNEI. V dropped 4 bases and J dropped 8; count of bases not matched to a gene: 4. The CDR3 sequence is 12 residues long. The CDR3 spells CASSAQGDGYTF. In nucleotides, the CDR3 is TGTGCCAGCAGTGCTCAGGGGGACGGCTACACCTTC.

This clonotype was counted at least ten times. One end of the junction is discordant with germline, which a read error may explain. The rearrangement links TRBV9 to TRBJ1-5; D uncertain. Germline CDR1 reads SGDLS; CDR2 reads YYNGEE. The CDR3 has 14 amino acids. CDR3: CASSPHGGNQPQNF. The DNA of the CDR3 is TGTGCCAGCAGCCCCCACGGCGGCAATCAGCCCCAGAATTTT.

This clonotype showed up many times. The chain is built from TRBV7-2 and TRBJ2-7; 9 bases map to TRBD2. This CDR3 region has 15 residues. Germline V gene lookup returns CDR1 SGHTA and CDR2 FQGNSA. After removal of 5 bases from V and 9 bases from J, the junction contained 14 bases not matched to a gene. CDR3 residues: CASSPQGERGVGQYF. For the CDR3, the DNA is TGTGCCAGCAGCCCCCAGGGGGAGCGGGGGGTCGGGCAGTACTTC.

This clonotype was seen repeatedly, ten times or more. The gene calls are TRBV12-3 or TRBV12-4 and TRBJ1-4, with TRBD1 matching over 7 bases. The CDR3 contains 15 residues. The trim removed 5 bases at V and 8 bases at J, leaving 11 bases unmatched. CDR3 bases: TGTGCCAGCAGTCTACGGGACAGCTTTGGAGAAAAACTGTTTTTT. Translation gives CASSLRDSFGEKLFF.

The sample holds many counts of this clonotype. A much larger clone differs by one base, so this may be a read error. V is TRBV29-1 and J is TRBJ2-3; D is possibly TRBD1 (6 bases). CDR3 length equals 12 residues. Germline assignment: CDR1 SQVTM and CDR2 ANQGSEA. Trimming left V 6 bases short and J 2 bases short, with 9 bases between. The CDR3 sequence is CSVGQITDTQYF. DNA of the CDR3: TGCAGCGTGGGACAAATCACAGATACGCAGTATTTT.

This clonotype appeared many times. Here the CDR3 reads CASSQLGPILYNTEAFF. CDR3 nucleotides: TGTGCCAGCAGCCAATTGGGTCCAATTTTGTATAACACTGAAGCTTTCTTT. The rearrangement joins TRBV14 to TRBJ1-1; D unresolved. Trimming pared 2 bases from V and 2 bases from J, leaving 18 bases between. The V gene's germline CDR1 is SGHDN and CDR2 FVKESK. This CDR3 is 17 amino acids long.

This clonotype was observed many times. The V and J genes are TRBV5-6 and TRBJ2-1, with TRBD1 matching 7 bases. The CDR3 totals 15 residues. Per the germline V gene, CDR1 is SGHDT and CDR2 is YYEEEE. With V trimmed by 1 base and J by 8 bases, 9 bases remained unmatched. The DNA for the CDR3 is TGTGCCAGCAGCTTGAGGTCCGACAGGGTTTATGAGCAGTTCTTC. Translated: CASSLRSDRVYEQFF.

This clonotype was found many times. This rearrangement joins TRBV20-1 to TRBJ1-6; a weak D match, TRBD1 (5 bases). This CDR3 is 14 amino acids long. V was shortened by 3 bases and J by 7 bases, with 13 bases between the two germline ends. Germline CDR1 DFQATT, CDR2 SNEGSKA (reference sequence). The CDR3: CSASLARGNSPLHF. The CDR3, as DNA: TGCAGTGCTAGCCTGGCAAGGGGAAATTCACCCCTCCACTTT.

At least ten counts were recorded for this clonotype. The rearrangement uses TRBV5-1 and TRBJ1-5, with a weak D call TRBD1 (5 bases). The germline CDR1 and CDR2 sequences are SGHRS and YFSETQ. The length of the CDR3 is 16 residues. Trimming removed 0 bases at V and 3 bases at J, with 13 bases between. The CDR3 spells CASSLAGQGDNQPQHF. CDR3 DNA sequence: TGCGCCAGCAGCTTGGCAGGTCAGGGTGACAATCAGCCCCAGCATTTT.

This clonotype was recorded many times. The chain employs TRBV12-3 or TRBV12-4 and TRBJ1-2; no clear D gene. The ends were cut back, 1 base at V and 6 bases at J, with 6 bases in the middle. CDR3 size: 12 residues. The CDR3 spells CASSLGPHGYTF. In DNA, the CDR3 is TGTGCCAGCAGTTTAGGTCCACATGGCTACACCTTC.

This clonotype was detected ten times or more. The chain links TRBV5-1 to TRBJ2-1; possibly TRBD1 or TRBD2 for D (6 bases each). CDR1 and CDR2 from the germline V gene are SGHRS and YFSETQ. V lost 5 bases and J lost 5, with 17 bases in between. This CDR3 has 15 amino acids. The CDR3, as DNA: TGCGCCAGCAGGGCGGGGACATCGAGGAACAATGAGCAGTTCTTC. Translating gives CASRAGTSRNNEQFF.

This clonotype showed up many times. The rearrangement uses TRBV7-9 and TRBJ2-2; 8 bases line up with TRBD1. With 5 bases clipped from V and 6 bases from J, the junction kept 5 bases outside the gene matches. The CDR3 covers 14 residues. Germline CDR1 reads SEHNR; CDR2 reads FQNEAQ (reference sequence). CDR3 protein: CASSHDRGPGELFF. DNA for the CDR3: TGTGCCAGCAGCCACGACAGGGGTCCCGGGGAGCTGTTTTTT.

There are many counts of this clonotype. The chain couples TRBV7-2 to TRBJ2-7; TRBD2 agrees at 12 bases. Germline trimming cut 5 bases from V and 4 bases from J; bases unmatched to any gene: 12. The CDR3 spans 17 residues. CDR1 SGHTA and CDR2 FQGNSA come from the germline V gene. In DNA, the CDR3 is TGTGCCAGCAGCCCGGGCGGGCTAGCGGGGGGGGAGTACGAGCAGTACTTC. Translating gives CASSPGGLAGGEYEQYF.

This clonotype was picked up many times. The rearrangement links TRBV12-3 or TRBV12-4 to TRBJ2-5; D remains unclear. Trimming stripped 0 bases from V and 1 base from J, with 6 bases between. The CDR3 covers 14 residues. CDR3 in DNA: TGTGCCAGCAGTTTAGCGCGCAGCCAAGAGACCCAGTACTTC. It codes for CASSLARSQETQYF.